The 14 T cell receptor beta chains below come from one sample, sequenced in a study of human CD8 memory T cell subsets. Scientists made TCR beta libraries using UMI-labeled 5' RACE. For each CDR3 protein, TCRdb gives one entry from its re-call of the 5' RACE reads, without DNA. The listing records about 6,500 distinct CDR3 sequences. Sequenced sample: CD8+ stem-like memory T cells (TSCM and TCM) sorted from PBMCs. Stated subset: stem-like memory CD8 T cells (TSTEM), CCR7+ PD-1- TIGIT-. The receptors stem from a human donor in good health.

The chain is built from TRBV7-9 and TRBJ2-7; without DNA, the TCRdb call of TRBD1 cannot be checked. The V gene's germline CDR1 is SEHNR and CDR2 FQNEAQ (reference sequence). The CDR3 covers 16 residues. Here the CDR3 reads CASSLALAGTGREQYF.

The chain uses TRBV13 and TRBJ2-2; TCRdb indicates TRBD1, and absent DNA this call remains unverified. Germline values: CDR1 PRHDT, CDR2 FYEKMQ (reference sequence). CDR3 length: 14 residues. The CDR3 is CASAGGLLAGELFF. The entire variable domain, with the rest obtained from reference TRBV13 and TRBJ2-2, is as follows: AAGVIQSPRHLIKEKRETATLKCYPIPRHDTVYWYQQGPGQDPQFLISFYEKMQSDKGSIPDRFSAQQFSDYHSELNMSSLELGDSALYFCASAGGLLAGELFFGEGSRLTVL.

Its frequency marks this clonotype as medium-sized. The rearrangement joins TRBV7-8 to TRBJ2-1; without DNA, the TCRdb call of TRBD2 cannot be checked. The CDR3 length is 16 residues. Germline loops: CDR1 SGHVS, CDR2 FQNEAQ. The CDR3 loop is CASSLGAATRYNEQFF.

CDR3: CASSAPLAPYNEQFF. The chain joins TRBV25-1 to TRBJ2-1. This CDR3 region has 15 residues. Germline CDR1 reads MGHDK; CDR2 reads SYGVNS.

The V and J genes are TRBV29-1 and TRBJ1-1; TCRdb's D gene call, TRBD1, goes unchecked for lack of DNA. The CDR3 is 16 amino acids. CDR1 SQVTM and CDR2 ANQGSEA come from the germline V gene. Here the CDR3 reads CTVEGLGLGVNTEAFF. Full variable domain (missing parts from reference TRBV29-1 and TRBJ1-1): SAVISQKPSRDICQRGTSLTIQCQVDSQVTMMFWYRQQPGQSLTLIATANQGSEATYESGFVIDKFPISRPNLTFSTLTVSNMSPEDSSIYLCTVEGLGLGVNTEAFFGQGTRLTVV.

The chain has TRBV20-1 and TRBJ2-7; TCRdb returns TRBD1, unconfirmable since there is no DNA. From germline, CDR1 is DFQATT and CDR2 SNEGSKA (reference sequence). The CDR3 runs to 13 residues. CDR3 protein: CSVGTESSYEQYF.

The V gene is TRBV9, the J gene TRBJ2-5; TCRdb indicates TRBD2, and absent DNA this call remains unverified. The CDR3 runs to 15 residues. CDR1 and CDR2 (germline): SGDLS, YYNGEE. The CDR3 here is CASSGYSGVEETQYF.

This chain joins TRBV2 and TRBJ2-1; the TCRdb call, TRBD1, lacks DNA for checking. Germline loops: CDR1 SNHLY, CDR2 FYNNEI. The CDR3 sequence is 16 residues long. CDR3 in amino acids: CASRPTGTGFLNEQFF.

This clonotype is labeled large based on frequency. V and J are TRBV29-1 and TRBJ2-2; TCRdb proposes TRBD1, but this gene call is untestable without DNA. CDR3 size: 13 residues. Germline loops: CDR1 SQVTM, CDR2 ANQGSEA. The CDR3 loop reads CSVEDRGTGELFF.

According to its frequency, this clonotype is medium-sized (0.01 to 0.1%). This sequence joins TRBV6-6 and TRBJ2-5. Germline V gene sequence: CDR1 MNHNY, CDR2 SVGAGI (reference sequence). CDR3 size: 15 residues. The CDR3 sequence is CASSYSLEFQETQYF.

The rearrangement joins TRBV7-9 to TRBJ2-2; absent DNA, TCRdb's TRBD2 call cannot be checked. This CDR3 is built from 18 residues. Germline lookup yields CDR1 SEHNR and CDR2 FQNEAQ (reference sequence). CDR3 loop: CASSEPPGLALNTGELFF.

The chain is built from TRBV28 and TRBJ2-7; the D call from TCRdb, TRBD2, cannot be confirmed without DNA. The CDR3 extends over 16 amino acids. Germline V lookup: CDR1 MDHEN, CDR2 SYDVKM. The CDR3 is CASSYSLAGGMDEQYF.

The gene calls are TRBV29-1 and TRBJ2-5; TCRdb's assignment of TRBD2 cannot be checked, as there is no DNA. In germline, CDR1 is SQVTM, CDR2 ANQGSEA. This CDR3 comprises 20 residues. CDR3 loop: CSVEDPLAGGGGTSQETQYF.

The gene calls are TRBV18 and TRBJ2-1; TCRdb's D call of TRBD1 is untestable without DNA. Germline CDR1 KGHSH, CDR2 LQKENI. This CDR3 is 15 amino acids long. CDR3 loop: CASSPGGLSYNEQFF.